This TCR beta chain was captured by sequencing in a study of human T cells and chemical hapten exposure. Study background: Small pooled library volume differences chiefly drove per-sample TCR yield variation.

One entry per CDR3 protein results from TCRdb running MiXCR on the RACE reads. Found here are around 300,000 distinct CDR3 sequences, under 8% of them singletons; the top ten hold approximately 8.9%. Time point described: patch test 1, 2 weeks after DPC sensitization. Regarding treatment: therapeutic diphenylcyclopropenone sensitization with weekly scalp DPC. The CDR3 totals 14 residues. The germline V gene encodes CDR1 MDHEN and CDR2 SYDVKM. Trimming took off 2 bases at V and 6 bases at J, with 13 bases between the two ends. The sequences come from whole blood, collected in connection with sensitization to the hapten diphenylcyclopropenone (DPC). The chain joins TRBV28 to TRBJ1-1; perhaps TRBD1 as D (5 bases). The TCR comes from a woman aged 18-30 years with alopecia areata. Some clones in this sample may be carry-over from other donors' samples. The CDR3 here is CASSLTGVISEAFF. In nucleotides, the CDR3 is TGTGCCAGCAGTTTAACGGGGGTAATCTCTGAAGCTTTCTTT.